The TCR beta chain under discussion was sequenced for a study of blood T cell repertoires in COVID-19. Study details: Both acute and convalescent COVID-19 samples were obtained from the United States, Italy and Spain. In each case, the material was cDNA or gDNA derived from T cells, B-cell-depleted T cells, or PBMCs.

Germline loops: CDR1 SGHVS, CDR2 FNYEAQ. This CDR3 has 14 amino acids. The V gene lost 5 bases and the J gene lost 5 bases, with 13 bases spanning the gap. As handled by the study authors: Estimation of nucleated cell counts relied on the amplification of reference gene primers. Generated by immunoSEQ multiplex PCR, the TCRdb table keeps only in-frame clones and is missing some. Clonal size and the V and J genes are those of that table, whereas D and trimming came from the DNA. The table lists some 58,000 clones, around nine tenths of them singletons, with approximately 3.8% in the top ten. The material sequenced was peripheral blood. The rearrangement joins TRBV7-6 to TRBJ1-5; D remains unclear. This TCR derives from a middle-aged man with acute or convalescent COVID-19. CDR3 region: CASSPGGFYQPQHF. The DNA of the CDR3 is TGTGCCAGCAGCCCCGGAGGGTTTTATCAGCCCCAGCATTTT. The full variable domain, with the rest looked up from reference TRBV7-6 and TRBJ1-5, is GAGVSQSPRYKVTKRGQDVALRCDPISGHVSLYWYRQALGQGPEFLTYFNYEAQQDKSGLPNDRFSAERPEGSISTLTIQRTEQRDSAMYRCASSPGGFYQPQHFGDGTRLSIL.